The T cell receptor beta chain under discussion was sequenced for a study of blood T cell repertoires in COVID-19. Trimming at V came to 6 bases and at J to 1 base, leaving 8 bases not matched to a gene. CDR1 is ENHRY, CDR2 SYGVKD, per germline. The CDR3 consists of 16 residues. Method: immunoSEQ multiplex PCR; TCRdb's copy keeps in-frame clones and lacks some. This repertoire shows hundreds of thousands of clones, around 80% found once; its top ten account for more than 25%. The specimen was peripheral blood. The source is a man aged 40-50 years with acute or convalescent COVID-19. The V call is TRBV10-3, the J call TRBJ1-3, with 8 bases matching TRBD1. The CDR3, as DNA: TGTGCCATCAGAGGGTCAGACAGGGGATCTGGAAACACCATATATTTT. This encodes CAIRGSDRGSGNTIYF.